This is a list of T cell receptor beta chains from one sample in a study of control samples from healthy donors and cancer patients. TCRdb's copy holds only in-frame clones and misses some; the assay was immunoSEQ multiplex PCR. The table has tens of thousands of clones, around 83% seen once. The sequenced sample was PBMCs. These receptors came from a man aged 60 to 75 with head and neck cancer. Both conserved end residues are part of each CDR3. The D gene is left open where the match is weak. Where a row states a size, it is once, few, many or the class of an expanded clone; other rows omit it.

d_gene	v_gene	j_gene	abundance	CDR3aa	CDR3nt
TRBD1	TRBV7-9	TRBJ2-1	-	CASSFDRVQFF	TGTGCCAGCAGCTTCGACAGGGTGCAGTTCTTC
TRBD1	TRBV18	TRBJ1-2	-	CASSPGTEGNYGYTF	TGTGCCAGCTCACCCGGGACAGAAGGGAACTATGGCTACACCTTC
TRBD1	TRBV2	TRBJ1-2	-	CASSEEGGQHTF	TGTGCCAGCAGTGAAGAAGGGGGCCAGCACACCTTC
-	TRBV20-1	TRBJ2-3	-	CSATERATQYF	TGCAGTGCTACGGAAAGGGCTACGCAGTATTTT
TRBD2	TRBV6-5	TRBJ2-1	-	CASRTSGGYNEQFF	TGTGCCAGCCGGACTAGCGGGGGATACAATGAGCAGTTCTTC
TRBD1	TRBV11-3	TRBJ2-7	-	CASSIGTGGCEQYF	TGTGCCAGCAGCATCGGGACAGGGGGATGCGAGCAGTACTTC
TRBD1	TRBV5-1	TRBJ1-2	-	CASSPGQGPYGYTF	TGCGCCAGCAGCCCGGGACAGGGCCCCTATGGCTACACCTTC
-	TRBV28	TRBJ2-3	few	CASSFLSGTDTQYF	TGTGCCAGCAGTTTCTTGTCCGGAACAGATACGCAGTATTTT
TRBD1	TRBV10-1	TRBJ1-1	-	CASSDHRGNTEAFF	TGCGCCAGCAGTGACCACAGGGGGAACACTGAAGCTTTCTTT
-	TRBV3-1/TRBV3-2	TRBJ1-6	-	CASSQVTESSPLHF	TGTGCCAGCAGCCAAGTGACGGAAAGTTCACCCCTCCACTTT
-	TRBV10-3	TRBJ2-1	-	CAITGPQVPEQFF	TGTGCCATTACCGGGCCTCAAGTCCCTGAGCAGTTCTTC
-	TRBV3-1/TRBV3-2	TRBJ1-6	-	CASSQTEGLNNSPLHF	TGTGCCAGCAGCCAAACGGAGGGACTGAATAATTCACCCCTCCACTTT
-	TRBV3-1/TRBV3-2	TRBJ1-3	-	CASSPRGGPGGNTIYF	TGTGCCAGCAGCCCCAGGGGCGGCCCAGGTGGAAACACCATATATTTT
TRBD1	TRBV19	TRBJ2-1	-	CASSAFYRGQAFNEQFF	TGTGCCAGTAGTGCATTTTACAGGGGGCAAGCGTTTAATGAGCAGTTCTTC
-	TRBV10-3	TRBJ1-1	-	CAISAPSQNTEAFF	TGTGCCATCAGTGCCCCTTCTCAGAACACTGAAGCTTTCTTT
-	TRBV19	TRBJ1-3	-	CASSMHQGSSGNTIYF	TGTGCCAGTAGTATGCACCAAGGGAGCTCTGGAAACACCATATATTTT
-	TRBV6-5	TRBJ2-7	-	CASSYGARSYEQYF	TGTGCCAGCAGTTACGGGGCTAGATCCTACGAGCAGTACTTC
TRBD2	TRBV7-9	TRBJ2-1	-	CASSLALAGASYNEQFF	TGTGCCAGCAGCTTAGCCCTAGCGGGAGCCTCCTACAATGAGCAGTTCTTC
TRBD2	TRBV15	TRBJ2-5	-	CATSLSGSQTQYF	TGTGCCACCAGCCTGAGCGGGAGCCAGACCCAGTACTTC
-	TRBV5-8	TRBJ2-4	-	CASSLEDSQRF	TGTGCCAGCAGCTTGGAAGACAGTCAGCGCTTC
TRBD2	TRBV9	TRBJ2-1	-	CASSPNSGRLSEQFF	TGTGCCAGCAGCCCAAATAGCGGGAGGCTCTCTGAGCAGTTCTTC
TRBD1	TRBV6-6	TRBJ2-3	once	CASSYSGQGREAQYF	TGTGCCAGCAGTTACTCGGGACAGGGGAGGGAAGCTCAGTATTTT
-	TRBV6-5	TRBJ2-7	-	CASTLTGGGSYEQYF	TGTGCCAGCACTTTGACAGGAGGGGGTTCCTACGAGCAGTACTTC
-	TRBV6-2/TRBV6-3	TRBJ2-3	-	CASSGRASTDTQYF	TGTGCCAGCAGTGGGCGGGCAAGCACAGATACGCAGTATTTT
-	TRBV2	TRBJ2-3	-	CASSVGGFSTDTQYF	TGTGCCAGCAGTGTCGGGGGATTTAGCACAGATACGCAGTATTTT
-	TRBV7-6	TRBJ2-6	-	CASSLAGANVLTF	TGTGCCAGCAGCTTAGCTGGGGCCAACGTCCTGACTTTC
TRBD2	TRBV3-1/TRBV3-2	TRBJ2-7	-	CASSQAGTNEQYF	TGTGCCAGCAGCCAAGCCGGGACTAACGAGCAGTACTTC
-	TRBV5-6	TRBJ2-4	-	CASTVGVDLRRGKNIQYF	TGTGCCAGCACCGTGGGGGTAGACCTCCGGAGGGGCAAAAACATTCAGTACTTC
-	TRBV7-9	TRBJ1-1	-	CASSFPGLNTEAFF	TGTGCCAGCAGCTTCCCGGGCCTGAACACTGAAGCTTTCTTT
TRBD1	TRBV19	TRBJ1-5	-	CASSPDRGSQPQHF	TGTGCCAGTAGTCCCGACAGGGGGTCTCAGCCCCAGCATTTT
-	TRBV19	TRBJ2-6	-	CASSRSQGSGANVLTF	TGTGCCAGTAGTCGATCCCAGGGCTCTGGGGCCAACGTCCTGACTTTC
-	TRBV25-1	TRBJ2-1	-	CASSELVGRGHEQFF	TGTGCCAGCAGTGAATTGGTGGGCCGTGGCCATGAGCAGTTCTTC
-	TRBV7-9	TRBJ1-5	-	CASSLGRSNQPQHF	TGTGCCAGCAGCCTGGGACGGAGCAATCAGCCCCAGCATTTT
-	TRBV30	TRBJ1-3	-	CACTKGHFSGNTIYF	TGTGCCTGCACCAAGGGACACTTCTCTGGAAACACCATATATTTT
-	TRBV28	TRBJ1-1	-	CASDSAGAILNTEAFF	TGTGCCAGCGATTCTGCGGGGGCGATTCTGAACACTGAAGCTTTCTTT
-	TRBV2	TRBJ2-5	-	CASSEADRQGTQYF	TGTGCCAGCAGTGAAGCGGACCGCCAAGGGACCCAGTACTTC
-	TRBV11-2	TRBJ2-1	-	CASSLAGANEQFF	TGTGCCAGCAGCTTAGCCGGGGCCAATGAGCAGTTCTTC
-	TRBV7-8	TRBJ1-4	-	CAGSLRGGVWNEKLFF	TGTGCCGGCAGCTTAAGAGGGGGAGTTTGGAATGAAAAACTGTTTTTT
-	TRBV19	TRBJ1-1	-	CASSVVMNTEAFF	TGTGCCAGTAGTGTCGTTATGAACACTGAAGCTTTCTTT
-	TRBV9	TRBJ1-6	-	CASREGVGRSNSPLHF	TGTGCCAGCAGAGAGGGGGTGGGACGCTCAAATTCACCCCTCCACTTT
-	TRBV9	TRBJ1-1	-	CASSAQPNTEAFF	TGTGCCAGCAGCGCCCAGCCGAACACTGAAGCTTTCTTT